The clone carrying this T cell receptor beta chain came up once. The J segment lost 3 bases and the V segment lost 1 base, leaving 6 bases of the junction unmatched. Germline CDR1 SGDLS, CDR2 YYNGEE. The CDR3 totals 16 residues. The data were obtained in a study of shared clonotypes between healthy human individuals. Assay used: immunoSEQ multiplex PCR; TCRdb lists only in-frame clones, some missing. Here the sample spans some 1.4 million clones, roughly 96% being singletons. Source material: naive CD4+ T cells sorted from blood. Noted subset: CD45RA+ positively selected. The TCR originated in a man aged 30 to 45 in good health. This sequence joins TRBV9 and TRBJ2-3; TRBD2 aligns across 9 bases. The DNA for the CDR3 is TGTGCCAGCAGCGTATCGGCGGGAGGGCCTACAGATACGCAGTATTTT. Translated: CASSVSAGGPTDTQYF. Drawing the rest from reference TRBV9 and TRBJ2-3, the complete variable domain is DSGVTQTPKHLITATGQRVTLRCSPRSGDLSVYWYQQSLDQGLQFLIQYYNGEERAKGNILERFSAQQFPDLHSELNLSSLELGDSALYFCASSVSAGGPTDTQYFGPGTRLTVL.